These 17 T cell receptor beta chains were all obtained from the same sample, sequenced in a study of T cell responses to AZD1222 COVID-19 vaccine. Assay used: immunoSEQ multiplex PCR; TCRdb lists only in-frame clones, some missing. This table holds some 87,000 clones, 85% to 90% found once. This specimen was peripheral blood, taken on day 0 of AZD1222 vaccination. The receptor source for this set is an adult in good health.

The table lists this clone with a count of one. J is TRBJ2-6 and V is TRBV5-1; weak D call: TRBD1 (5 bases). The CDR3 length is 18 residues. Germline CDR1 SGHRS, CDR2 YFSETQ. Between the trimmed V and J ends, which lost 1 base and 0 bases, there was a span of 14 bases. CDR3 nucleotides: TGCGCCAGCAGCTTGTCAGGGCGGACCTACTCTGGGGCCAACGTCCTGACTTTC. This sequence encodes CASSLSGRTYSGANVLTF.

The chain couples TRBV10-3 to TRBJ2-3; 9 nucleotides match TRBD2. The CDR3 runs to 15 residues. CDR1 and CDR2 (germline): ENHRY, SYGVKD. Trimming took 10 bases from V and 5 from J; bases not matched to a gene: 13. CDR3 in DNA: TGTGCCACCCGGGGATTAGCGGGAGTTGTAGATACGCAGTATTTT. Translating it yields CATRGLAGVVDTQYF.

This chain uses TRBV28 with TRBJ2-7; D call uncertain. In germline, CDR1 is MDHEN, CDR2 SYDVKM. The ends were cut back, 7 bases at V and 3 bases at J, with 7 bases in the middle. The CDR3 is 11 amino acids. The CDR3 sequence is CASTSRYEQYF. In nucleotides, the CDR3 is TGTGCCAGCACGAGTCGCTACGAGCAGTACTTC.

This chain uses TRBV7-9 with TRBJ1-6; D remains unclear. CDR3 length: 14 residues. The germline V and J ends were trimmed by 8 bases and 5 bases, with 13 bases remaining between them. The germline CDR1 and CDR2 sequences are SEHNR and FQNEAQ (reference sequence). CDR3 in amino acids: CASDGDRHNSPLHF. The CDR3 coding sequence is TGTGCCAGCGACGGGGATAGGCATAATTCACCCCTCCACTTT.

The table lists this clone with a count of one. Distinct nucleotide sequences in the sample also encode this CDR3. The rearrangement links TRBV6-1 to TRBJ1-2; D may be TRBD1 (5 bases). V gave up 3 bases and J gave up 4 bases, with 9 bases separating them. CDR3 length: 13 residues. CDR1 and CDR2 (germline): MNHNS, SASEGT. CDR3 in amino acids: CASSEAGGYGYTF. The DNA of the CDR3 is TGTGCCAGCAGTGAGGCGGGGGGCTATGGCTACACCTTC.

V usage is TRBV4-2 and J usage is TRBJ1-6, with TRBD1 identical over 10 bases. This CDR3 region has 16 residues. Germline values: CDR1 LGHNA, CDR2 YNFKEQ. After removal of 0 bases from V and 10 bases from J, the junction contained 6 bases not matched to a gene. The CDR3 protein is CASSQDRQGAGSPLHF. CDR3 in DNA: TGTGCCAGCAGCCAAGACCGACAGGGGGCTGGGTCACCCCTCCACTTT.

The V and J genes are TRBV9 and TRBJ1-4; TRBD1 matches 9 bases. Germline CDR1 SGDLS, CDR2 YYNGEE. This CDR3 contains 15 residues. With V trimmed by 4 bases and J by 3 bases, 4 bases remained unmatched. The CDR3 reads CASSLQGAPNEKLFF. Here the CDR3 DNA reads TGTGCCAGCAGCTTACAGGGGGCTCCTAATGAAAAACTGTTTTTT.

The rearrangement joins TRBV4-1 to TRBJ2-7, with D hard to call. The V gene lost 0 bases and the J gene lost 3 bases, with 12 bases spanning the gap. Germline CDR1 and CDR2: MGHRA and YSYEKL. This CDR3 is built from 15 residues. The CDR3 protein is CASSQEPVGLYEQYF. The CDR3 DNA sequence: TGCGCCAGCAGCCAAGAGCCAGTTGGCCTCTACGAGCAGTACTTC.

The rearrangement uses TRBV6-6 and TRBJ1-2; 8 positions match TRBD1. J lost 2 bases, V lost 5 bases, and 1 base had no gene match. CDR1 is MNHNY, CDR2 SVGAGI, per germline (reference sequence). CDR3 length: 13 residues. The CDR3 nucleotides are TGTGCCAGCAGTGGACAGGGAAACTATGGCTACACCTTC. It is translated as CASSGQGNYGYTF.

The CDR3 sequence: CASSFRPPTGVGGDTQYF. The CDR3 nucleotides are TGTGCCAGTAGTTTTCGACCTCCCACAGGGGTTGGGGGAGATACGCAGTATTTT. V gene TRBV19 combines with J gene TRBJ2-3, with TRBD1 matching 7 bases. Germline V lookup: CDR1 LNHDA, CDR2 SQIVND (reference sequence). The CDR3 loop spans 18 amino acids. V shed 5 bases, J shed 5 bases, and the junction held 19 bases outside the gene matches.

The chain employs TRBV6-1 and TRBJ1-6; D remains ambiguous. Germline V CDR1 and CDR2: MNHNS, SASEGT. Trimming stripped 2 bases from V and 7 bases from J, with 15 bases between. The CDR3 runs to 16 residues. CDR3 bases: TGTGCCAGCAGTGAATACGTGGCAGCCCTAAATTCACCCCTCCACTTT. It yields the protein CASSEYVAALNSPLHF.

V is TRBV7-8 and J is TRBJ2-5, with 7 positions matching TRBD1. Germline lookup yields CDR1 SGHVS and CDR2 FQNEAQ. The CDR3 runs 13 residues. The ends lost 4 bases at V and 3 bases at J; junction bases unmatched: 2. The CDR3 loop reads CASSSGQKETQYF. In DNA, the CDR3 is TGTGCCAGCAGCTCGGGACAGAAAGAGACCCAGTACTTC. The entire variable domain, with the rest obtained from reference TRBV7-8 and TRBJ2-5, is as follows: GAGVSQSPRYKVAKRGQDVALRCDPISGHVSLFWYQQALGQGPEFLTYFQNEAQLDKSGLPSDRFFAERPEGSVSTLKIQRTQQEDSAVYLCASSSGQKETQYFGPGTRLLVL.

CDR3 bases: TGTGCCAGCAGTGGGGGGCGGGCCTCCTACGAGCAGTACTTC. Residues: CASSGGRASYEQYF. The chain recombines TRBV2 with TRBJ2-7; perhaps TRBD1 as D (6 bases). The CDR3 has 14 residues. Per the germline V gene, CDR1 is SNHLY and CDR2 is FYNNEI. Trimming left V 4 bases short and J 0 bases short, with 10 bases between.

This clone appeared once. This sequence joins TRBV2 and TRBJ1-5, with 7 positions matching TRBD1. CDR3 length: 14 residues. The germline V gene encodes CDR1 SNHLY and CDR2 FYNNEI. J gave up 3 bases and V 6 bases, and 5 bases lay outside the gene matches. CDR3 nucleotide sequence: TGTGCCAGCAGCACGGGACAGTTCAATCAGCCCCAGCATTTT. It specifies CASSTGQFNQPQHF.

For the CDR3, the DNA is TGCGCCAGCAGCACTGGACAGGGCAGGGAAAAACTGTTTTTT. Translating gives CASSTGQGREKLFF. The genes are TRBV5-1 and TRBJ1-4, with 8 nucleotides matching TRBD1. CDR3 size: 14 residues. V gave up 4 bases and J gave up 8 bases; unmatched junction bases: 7. From germline, CDR1 is SGHRS and CDR2 YFSETQ.

The chain is built from TRBV9 and TRBJ1-1, with D uncertain. Trimming removed 4 bases at V and 2 bases at J, with 9 bases between. The length of the CDR3 is 13 residues. From germline, CDR1 is SGDLS and CDR2 YYNGEE. This chain's CDR3 is CASSPEGNTEAFF. DNA of the CDR3: TGTGCCAGCAGCCCTGAAGGTAACACTGAAGCTTTCTTT.

V is TRBV28 and J is TRBJ2-3; 12 bases line up with TRBD2. Germline V gene data show CDR1 as MDHEN and CDR2 as SYDVKM. This CDR3 has 17 amino acids. J lost 6 bases, V lost 3 bases, and 10 bases had no gene match. Here the CDR3 DNA reads TGTGCCAGCAGTTTCCTAGCGGGAGGGCCTAGGTCTGATACGCAGTATTTT. Translated: CASSFLAGGPRSDTQYF.